The subject of this entry is one TCR beta chain. What it binds is unknown. This sample was taken from a study of immune evolution from preneoplasia to lung adenocarcinoma. Findings of the study overall: Clonality was highest in normal lung, lower in later-stage lesions apparently. Top clone frequencies peaked in normal lung, apparently declining through invasive adenocarcinoma.

Generated by immunoSEQ multiplex PCR, the TCRdb table keeps only in-frame clones and is missing some. Of 30,000 to 45,000 clones detected, roughly 74% appear once; the ten largest clones hold roughly 6.6%. H&E slides confirmed each diagnosis, reviewed by two pathologists independently. What was sequenced was FFPE invasive lung adenocarcinoma tissue. The clonotype originates from a person in their sixties or seventies with lung adenocarcinoma.

CDR3: CASSVGSSPRNTIYF. The CDR3 nucleotides read TGTGCCAGCAGCGTAGGATCGTCTCCGAGAAACACCATATATTTT. This sequence joins TRBV9 and TRBJ1-3; D not certain. Germline V gene data show CDR1 as SGDLS and CDR2 as YYNGEE. V dropped 0 bases and J dropped 5 bases, with 12 bases sitting between them. This CDR3 contains 15 residues.